The clone carrying this TCR beta chain was recorded once. Its antigen is unidentified. A J-beta primer mix and a sample-barcoded 5' primer were used in a second PCR of about 6 to 12 cycles. The study obtained at least 2.5 million CDR3-containing paired-end reads from every sample. TCRdb analysed the 5' RACE reads with MiXCR anew, one entry per CDR3 protein. Of over 600,000 distinct CDR3 sequences in the sample, 35% to 50% were seen once. The sample belongs to a study of blood T cells in healthy people across ages. Points from the study as a whole: In older individuals, TCR beta diversity per million T cells was lower, falling roughly linearly with age.

This CDR3 has 14 amino acids. CDR1 is SGHRS, CDR2 YFSETQ, per germline. Deletions cut 4 bases from V and 5 bases from J, with 15 bases between. RNA extraction gave at least 5.5 micrograms of total RNA per sample. The rearrangement uses TRBV5-1 and TRBJ2-5; D tentatively fits TRBD1 or TRBD2 (5 bases each). Sequencing was done on a sample of blood. The clonotype comes from a man at least 80 years old in good health. Here the CDR3 DNA reads TGCGCCAGCAGCAACCGGGACGGAGCGGAGACCCAGTACTTC. Its translation is CASSNRDGAETQYF. Supplemented by reference TRBV5-1 and TRBJ2-5, the full variable domain reads KAGVTQTPRYLIKTRGQQVTLSCSPISGHRSVSWYQQTPGQGLQFLFEYFSETQRNKGNFPGRFSGRQFSNSRSEMNVSTLELGDSALYLCASSNRDGAETQYFGPGTRLLVL.